This record looks at one T cell receptor (beta chain) sequence and its context. Its specificity is unknown. CDR1 MNHEY and CDR2 SMNVEV come from the germline V gene (reference sequence). This CDR3 is 12 amino acids long. V dropped 7 bases and J dropped 13; count of bases not matched to a gene: 8. The sample comes from a study of T cell responses to AZD1222 COVID-19 vaccine. Combined were second doses at about 4 or about 12 weeks. Profiled with immunoSEQ multiplex PCR; TCRdb holds only in-frame clones, not every one. The sample contains 75,000 to 95,000 clones, about 85% of which appear only once. Points from the study as a whole: Only after the peak T cell response were repertoires sampled. Per reports, nearly half of all spike-specific TCRs target regions that are unmutated in variants.

This receptor was obtained from an adult who received the AZD1222 COVID-19 vaccine. Sequenced material: peripheral blood, taken 28 days after the second AZD1222 dose. The J gene is TRBJ2-1, the V gene TRBV27, with 9 bases that match TRBD2. The CDR3 DNA reads TGTGCCAGCACTGAAAGCGGGAGGCGACAGTTCTTC. It translates to CASTESGRRQFF.